This TCR beta chain stems from a study of blood T cell repertoires in COVID-19. Study-wide background: The study drew acute and convalescent COVID-19 samples from the United States, Italy and Spain. T cells, B-cell-depleted T cells, or PBMCs provided the cDNA or gDNA that served as material.

Libraries were prepared by immunoSEQ multiplex PCR; TCRdb keeps only in-frame clonotypes and omits some of them. The top ten hold roughly 4% of the sample, which has 120,000 to 150,000 clones, more than 75% seen once. The TCR was taken from a woman aged 40 to 50 with acute or convalescent COVID-19. Sequenced: peripheral blood.

CDR3 sequence reads: CASSIASTGELFF. The CDR3 nucleotides read TGTGCCAGTAGTATAGCGAGCACCGGGGAGCTGTTTTTT. This chain uses TRBV19 with TRBJ2-2, with unresolved D. The CDR3 loop spans 13 amino acids. V dropped 1 base and J dropped 4 bases, with 4 bases sitting between them. Germline values: CDR1 LNHDA, CDR2 SQIVND (reference sequence). Complete variable domain (other parts from reference TRBV19 and TRBJ2-2): DGGITQSPKYLFRKEGQNVTLSCEQNLNHDAMYWYRQDPGQGLRLIYYSQIVNDFQKGDIAEGYSVSREKKESFPLTVTSAQKNPTAFYLCASSIASTGELFFGEGSRLTVL.